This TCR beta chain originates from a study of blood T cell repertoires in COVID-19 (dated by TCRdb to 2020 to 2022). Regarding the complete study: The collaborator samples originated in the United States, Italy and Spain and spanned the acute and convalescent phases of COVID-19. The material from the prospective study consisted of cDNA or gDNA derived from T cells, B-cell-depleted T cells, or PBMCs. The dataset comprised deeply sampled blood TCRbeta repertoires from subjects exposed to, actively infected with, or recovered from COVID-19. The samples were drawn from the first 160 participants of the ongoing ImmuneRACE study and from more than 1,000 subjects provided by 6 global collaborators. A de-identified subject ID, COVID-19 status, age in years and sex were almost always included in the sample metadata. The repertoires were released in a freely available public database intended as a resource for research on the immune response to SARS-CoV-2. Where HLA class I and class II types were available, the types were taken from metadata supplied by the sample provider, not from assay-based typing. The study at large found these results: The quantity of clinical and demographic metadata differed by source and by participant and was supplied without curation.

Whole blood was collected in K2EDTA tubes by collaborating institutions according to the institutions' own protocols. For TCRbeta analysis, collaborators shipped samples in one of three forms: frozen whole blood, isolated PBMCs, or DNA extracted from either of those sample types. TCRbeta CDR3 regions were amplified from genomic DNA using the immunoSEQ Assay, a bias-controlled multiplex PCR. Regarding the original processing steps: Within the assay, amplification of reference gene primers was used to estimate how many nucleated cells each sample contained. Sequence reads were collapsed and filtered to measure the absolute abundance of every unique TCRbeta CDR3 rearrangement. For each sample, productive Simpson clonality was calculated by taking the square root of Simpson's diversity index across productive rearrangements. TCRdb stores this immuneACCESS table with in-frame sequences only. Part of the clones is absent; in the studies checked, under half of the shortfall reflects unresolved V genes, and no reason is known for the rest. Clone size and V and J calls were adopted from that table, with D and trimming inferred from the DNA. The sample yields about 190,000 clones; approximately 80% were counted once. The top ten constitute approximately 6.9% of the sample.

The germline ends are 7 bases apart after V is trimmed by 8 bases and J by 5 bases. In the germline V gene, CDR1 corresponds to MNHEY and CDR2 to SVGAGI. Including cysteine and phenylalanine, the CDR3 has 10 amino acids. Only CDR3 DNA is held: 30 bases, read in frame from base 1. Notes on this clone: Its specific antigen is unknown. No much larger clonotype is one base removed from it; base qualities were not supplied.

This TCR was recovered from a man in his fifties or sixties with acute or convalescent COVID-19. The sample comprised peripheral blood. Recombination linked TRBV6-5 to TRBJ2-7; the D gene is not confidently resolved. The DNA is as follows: TGTGCCAGCCGCTCGGACGAGCAGTACTTC. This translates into CASRSDEQYF.